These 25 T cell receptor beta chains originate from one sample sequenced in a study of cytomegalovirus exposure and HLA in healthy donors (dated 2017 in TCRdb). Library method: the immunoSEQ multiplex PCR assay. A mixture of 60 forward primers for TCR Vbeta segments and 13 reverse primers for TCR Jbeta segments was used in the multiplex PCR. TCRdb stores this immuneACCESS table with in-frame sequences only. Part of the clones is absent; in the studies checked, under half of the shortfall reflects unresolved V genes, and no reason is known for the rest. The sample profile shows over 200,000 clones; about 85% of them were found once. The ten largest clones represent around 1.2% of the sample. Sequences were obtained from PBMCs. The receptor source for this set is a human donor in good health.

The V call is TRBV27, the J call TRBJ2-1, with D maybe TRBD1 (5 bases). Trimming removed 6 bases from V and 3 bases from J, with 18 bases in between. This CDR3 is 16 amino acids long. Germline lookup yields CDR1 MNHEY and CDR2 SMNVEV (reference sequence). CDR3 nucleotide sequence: TGTGCCAGCAGACCCACAGGTGTAAGAATCTACAATGAGCAGTTCTTC. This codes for CASRPTGVRIYNEQFF.

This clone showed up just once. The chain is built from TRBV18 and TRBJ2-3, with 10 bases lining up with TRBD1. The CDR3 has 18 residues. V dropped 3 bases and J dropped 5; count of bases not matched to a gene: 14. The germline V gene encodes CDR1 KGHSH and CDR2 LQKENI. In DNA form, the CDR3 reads TGTGCCAGCTCACCTAACTCGCCGGGACAGGGGACCGGAGATACGCAGTATTTT. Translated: CASSPNSPGQGTGDTQYF. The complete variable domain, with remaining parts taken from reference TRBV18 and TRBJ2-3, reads NAGVMQNPRHLVRRRGQEARLRCSPMKGHSHVYWYRQLPEEGLKFMVYLQKENIIDESGMPKERFSAEFPKEGPSILRIQQVVRGDSAAYFCASSPNSPGQGTGDTQYFGPGTRLTVL.

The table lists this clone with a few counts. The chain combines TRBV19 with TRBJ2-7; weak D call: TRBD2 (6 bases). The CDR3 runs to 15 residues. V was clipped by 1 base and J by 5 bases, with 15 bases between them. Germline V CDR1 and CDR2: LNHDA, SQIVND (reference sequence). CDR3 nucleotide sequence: TGTGCCAGTAGTATAGTCCCTGTTTGGAGGGACGAGCAGTACTTC. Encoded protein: CASSIVPVWRDEQYF.

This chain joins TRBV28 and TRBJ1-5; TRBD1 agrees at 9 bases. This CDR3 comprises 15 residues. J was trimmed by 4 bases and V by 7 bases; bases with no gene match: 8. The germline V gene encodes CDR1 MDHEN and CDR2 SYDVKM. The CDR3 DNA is TGTGCCAGCACCCCACGGGACAGGGCTAATCAGCCCCAGCATTTT. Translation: CASTPRDRANQPQHF.

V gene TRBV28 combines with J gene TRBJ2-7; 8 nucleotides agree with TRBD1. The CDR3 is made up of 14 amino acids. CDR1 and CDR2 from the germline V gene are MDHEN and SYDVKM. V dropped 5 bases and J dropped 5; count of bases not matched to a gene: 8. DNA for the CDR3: TGTGCCAGCAGTCGCCAGGGGGCTGGTAACGAGCAGTACTTC. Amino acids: CASSRQGAGNEQYF.

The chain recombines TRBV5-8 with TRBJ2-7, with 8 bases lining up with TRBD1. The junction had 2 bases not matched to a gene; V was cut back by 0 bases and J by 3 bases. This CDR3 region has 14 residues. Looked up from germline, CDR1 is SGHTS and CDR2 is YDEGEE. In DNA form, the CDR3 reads TGTGCCAGCAGCTTGGTACAGGGGGTCTACGAGCAGTACTTC. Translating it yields CASSLVQGVYEQYF.

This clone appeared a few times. In DNA form, the CDR3 reads TGTGCCAGCAGCAGGGACTATCGGGTAGAGACCCAGTACTTC. Translated, it gives CASSRDYRVETQYF. The V call is TRBV6-5, the J call TRBJ2-5; TRBD2 aligns across 7 bases. There are 14 residues in the CDR3. In germline, CDR1 is MNHEY, CDR2 SVGAGI. Trimming took 6 bases from V and 4 from J; bases not matched to a gene: 8.

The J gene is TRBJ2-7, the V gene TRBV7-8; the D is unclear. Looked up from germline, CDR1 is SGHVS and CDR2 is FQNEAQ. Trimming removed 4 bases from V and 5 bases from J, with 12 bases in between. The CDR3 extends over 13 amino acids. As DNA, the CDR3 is TGTGCCAGCAGCTCTACACTGGGCAACGAGCAGTACTTC. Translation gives CASSSTLGNEQYF. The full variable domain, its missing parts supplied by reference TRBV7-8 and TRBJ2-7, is GAGVSQSPRYKVAKRGQDVALRCDPISGHVSLFWYQQALGQGPEFLTYFQNEAQLDKSGLPSDRFFAERPEGSVSTLKIQRTQQEDSAVYLCASSSTLGNEQYFGPGTRLTVT.

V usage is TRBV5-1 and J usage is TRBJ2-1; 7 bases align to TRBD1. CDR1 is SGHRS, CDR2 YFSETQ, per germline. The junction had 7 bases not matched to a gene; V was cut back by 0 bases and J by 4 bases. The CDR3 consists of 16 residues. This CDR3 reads CASSLARGSNYNEQFF. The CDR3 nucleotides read TGCGCCAGCAGCTTGGCCAGGGGGAGTAATTACAATGAGCAGTTCTTC.

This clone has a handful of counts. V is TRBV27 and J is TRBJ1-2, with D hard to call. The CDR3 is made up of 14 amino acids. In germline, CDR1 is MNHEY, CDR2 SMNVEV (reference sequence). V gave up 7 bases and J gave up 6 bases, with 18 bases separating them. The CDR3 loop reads CASTETGGNHGYTF. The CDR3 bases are TGTGCCAGCACCGAAACTGGAGGCAATCATGGCTACACCTTC.

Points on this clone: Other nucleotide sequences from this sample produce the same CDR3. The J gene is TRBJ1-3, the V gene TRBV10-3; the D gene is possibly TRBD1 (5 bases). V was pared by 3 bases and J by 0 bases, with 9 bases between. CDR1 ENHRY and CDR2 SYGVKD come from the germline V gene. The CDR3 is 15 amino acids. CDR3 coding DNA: TGTGCCATCAGTGAATCGGGGGGCTCTGGAAACACCATATATTTT. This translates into CAISESGGSGNTIYF.

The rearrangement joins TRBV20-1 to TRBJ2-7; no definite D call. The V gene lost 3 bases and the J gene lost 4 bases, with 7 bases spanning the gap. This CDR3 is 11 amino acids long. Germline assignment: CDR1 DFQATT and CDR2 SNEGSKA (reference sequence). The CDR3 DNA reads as TGCAGTGCTAGCCTAGATTACGAGCAGTACTTC. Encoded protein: CSASLDYEQYF.

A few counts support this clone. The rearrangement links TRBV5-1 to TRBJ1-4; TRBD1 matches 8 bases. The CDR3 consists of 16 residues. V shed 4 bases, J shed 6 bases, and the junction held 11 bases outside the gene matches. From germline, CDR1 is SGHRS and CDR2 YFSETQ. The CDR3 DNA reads TGCGCCAGCAGCCCGGCCCCAGGGGGCGCGGATGAAAAACTGTTTTTT. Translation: CASSPAPGGADEKLFF. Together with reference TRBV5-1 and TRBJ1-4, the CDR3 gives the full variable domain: KAGVTQTPRYLIKTRGQQVTLSCSPISGHRSVSWYQQTPGQGLQFLFEYFSETQRNKGNFPGRFSGRQFSNSRSEMNVSTLELGDSALYLCASSPAPGGADEKLFFGSGTQLSVL.

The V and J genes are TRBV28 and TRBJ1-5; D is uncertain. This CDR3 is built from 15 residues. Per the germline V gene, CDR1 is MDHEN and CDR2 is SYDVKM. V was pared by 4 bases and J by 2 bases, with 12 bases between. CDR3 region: CASSSRVVGNQPQHF. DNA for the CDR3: TGTGCCAGCAGTTCAAGAGTTGTGGGCAATCAGCCCCAGCATTTT.

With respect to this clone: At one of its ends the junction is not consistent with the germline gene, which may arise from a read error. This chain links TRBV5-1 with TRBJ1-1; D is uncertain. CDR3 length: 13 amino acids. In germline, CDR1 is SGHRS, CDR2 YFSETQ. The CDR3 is CAGSLALNTEAFF. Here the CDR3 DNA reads TGCGCCGGCAGCTTGGCCTTGAACACTGAAGCTTTCTTT.

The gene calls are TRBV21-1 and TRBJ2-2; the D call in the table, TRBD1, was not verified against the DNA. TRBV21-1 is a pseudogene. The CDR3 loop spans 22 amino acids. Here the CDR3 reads CASSNARDRGREGLVGTGELFF. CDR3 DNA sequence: TGTGCCAGCAGCAACGCCCGGGACAGGGGACGGGAGGGGCTGGTAGGCACCGGGGAGCTGTTTTTT.

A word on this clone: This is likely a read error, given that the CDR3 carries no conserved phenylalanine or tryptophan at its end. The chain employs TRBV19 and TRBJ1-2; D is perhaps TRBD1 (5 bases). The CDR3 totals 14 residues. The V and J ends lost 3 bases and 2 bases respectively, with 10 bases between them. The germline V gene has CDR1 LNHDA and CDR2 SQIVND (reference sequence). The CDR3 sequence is CASSIRTRNYGYTL. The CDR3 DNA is TGTGCCAGTAGTATTAGGACAAGAAACTATGGCTACACCCTC.

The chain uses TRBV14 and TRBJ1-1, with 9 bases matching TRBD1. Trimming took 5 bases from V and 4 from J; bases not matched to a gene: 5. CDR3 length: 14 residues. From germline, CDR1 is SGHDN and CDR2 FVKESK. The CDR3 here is CASSTRDRATEAFF. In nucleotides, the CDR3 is TGTGCCAGCAGCACCCGGGACAGGGCCACTGAAGCTTTCTTT.

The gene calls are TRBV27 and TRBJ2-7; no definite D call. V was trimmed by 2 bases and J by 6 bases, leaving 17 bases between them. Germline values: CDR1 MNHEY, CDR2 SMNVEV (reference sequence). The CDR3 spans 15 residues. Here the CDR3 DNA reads TGTGCCAGCAGTTTAAGTGGGCCGATTCTTGGCGAGCAGTACTTC. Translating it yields CASSLSGPILGEQYF.

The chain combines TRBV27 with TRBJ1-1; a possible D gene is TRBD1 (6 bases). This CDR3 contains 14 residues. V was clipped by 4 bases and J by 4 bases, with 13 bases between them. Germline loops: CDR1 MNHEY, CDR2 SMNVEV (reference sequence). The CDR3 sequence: CASSWAQGITEAFF. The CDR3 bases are TGTGCCAGCAGTTGGGCACAGGGAATCACTGAAGCTTTCTTT.

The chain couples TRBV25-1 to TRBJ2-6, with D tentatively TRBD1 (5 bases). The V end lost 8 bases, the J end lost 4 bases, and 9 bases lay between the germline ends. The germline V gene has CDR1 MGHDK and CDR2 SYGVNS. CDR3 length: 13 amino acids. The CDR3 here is CASAGSGANVLTF. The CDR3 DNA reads TGTGCCAGCGCAGGGTCCGGGGCCAACGTCCTGACTTTC.

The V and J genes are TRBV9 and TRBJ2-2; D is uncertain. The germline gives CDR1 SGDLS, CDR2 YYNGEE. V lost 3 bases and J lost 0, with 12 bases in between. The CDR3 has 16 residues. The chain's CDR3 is CASSDLGGPNTGELFF. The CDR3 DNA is TGTGCCAGCAGCGACCTCGGCGGCCCGAACACCGGGGAGCTGTTTTTT.

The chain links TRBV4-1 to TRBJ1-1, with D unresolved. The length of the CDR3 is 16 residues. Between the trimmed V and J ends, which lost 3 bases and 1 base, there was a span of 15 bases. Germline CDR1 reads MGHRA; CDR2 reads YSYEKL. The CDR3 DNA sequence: TGCGCCAGCAGCCAGGTCCAACTAGGCGAGAACACTGAAGCTTTCTTT. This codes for CASSQVQLGENTEAFF.

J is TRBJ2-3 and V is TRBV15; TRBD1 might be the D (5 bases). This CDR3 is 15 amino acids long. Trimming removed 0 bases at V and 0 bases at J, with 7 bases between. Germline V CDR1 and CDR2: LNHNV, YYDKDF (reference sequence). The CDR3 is CATSREGASTDTQYF. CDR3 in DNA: TGTGCCACCAGCAGAGAAGGGGCGAGCACAGATACGCAGTATTTT.

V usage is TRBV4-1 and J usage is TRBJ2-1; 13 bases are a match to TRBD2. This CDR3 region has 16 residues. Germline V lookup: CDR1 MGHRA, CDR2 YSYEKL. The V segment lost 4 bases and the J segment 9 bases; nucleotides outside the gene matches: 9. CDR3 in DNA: TGCGCCAGCAGCCGAGGACTAGCGGGAGTTCCGGGTGAGCAGTTCTTC. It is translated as CASSRGLAGVPGEQFF.